The rows below give T cell receptor beta chains drawn from one sample of a study of regulatory and conventional T cells in RAG deficiency. TCRdb's table, derived via immunoSEQ multiplex PCR, lists solely in-frame clones and lacks some. In the table there are approximately 21,000 clones, around 95% of which are singletons. This same sample was also part of a study on regulatory T cells.

The sequenced sample was CD25- CD4+ T cells sorted from blood. These receptors originate from a human donor in good health. CDR3s include the opening cysteine and the closing phenylalanine or tryptophan. Each record gives: clone size, D gene, V gene, CDR3 length, J gene, CDR3 protein, CDR3 DNA. D genes are given only for firm matches. For some rows the clone size is stated as once, few or many, or as a class when expanded; others skip it.

clone size: -; D gene: -; V gene: TRBV11-2; CDR3 length: 16; J gene: TRBJ2-5; CDR3 protein: CASSLDRGGVQETQYF; CDR3 DNA: TGTGCCAGCAGCTTAGACCGAGGGGGGGTGCAAGAGACCCAGTACTTC
clone size: -; D gene: TRBD1; V gene: TRBV19; CDR3 length: 15; J gene: TRBJ2-2; CDR3 protein: CASSPRTGRSGELFF; CDR3 DNA: TGTGCCAGTAGTCCTCGGACAGGGCGGAGCGGGGAGCTGTTTTTT
clone size: -; D gene: TRBD2; V gene: TRBV6-1; CDR3 length: 16; J gene: TRBJ2-1; CDR3 protein: CASSEYGLAGRNEQFF; CDR3 DNA: TGTGCCAGCAGTGAATACGGACTAGCGGGCAGAAATGAGCAGTTCTTC
clone size: few; D gene: TRBD1; V gene: TRBV5-5; CDR3 length: 15; J gene: TRBJ2-7; CDR3 protein: CASSLEGAPTYEQYF; CDR3 DNA: TGTGCCAGCAGCTTGGAGGGGGCTCCTACCTACGAGCAGTACTTC
clone size: -; D gene: -; V gene: TRBV9; CDR3 length: 14; J gene: TRBJ1-2; CDR3 protein: CASSVGHSVYGYTF; CDR3 DNA: TGTGCCAGCAGCGTAGGACATTCCGTCTATGGCTACACCTTC
clone size: -; D gene: TRBD1; V gene: TRBV11-2; CDR3 length: 18; J gene: TRBJ1-1; CDR3 protein: CASSLEDRGLFESTEAFF; CDR3 DNA: TGTGCCAGCAGCTTAGAGGACAGGGGGCTATTCGAGAGCACTGAAGCTTTCTTT
clone size: -; D gene: -; V gene: TRBV28; CDR3 length: 15; J gene: TRBJ1-2; CDR3 protein: CASSIEQGRMSGYTF; CDR3 DNA: TGTGCCAGCAGTATCGAACAGGGTAGAATGAGCGGCTACACCTTC
clone size: few; D gene: -; V gene: TRBV5-4; CDR3 length: 13; J gene: TRBJ1-2; CDR3 protein: CASSSDSNYGYTF; CDR3 DNA: TGTGCCAGCAGCTCCGACAGTAACTATGGCTACACCTTC
clone size: -; D gene: -; V gene: TRBV7-8; CDR3 length: 16; J gene: TRBJ1-5; CDR3 protein: CASSLVAGDAMQPQHF; CDR3 DNA: TGTGCCAGCAGCTTAGTCGCAGGGGACGCAATGCAGCCCCAGCATTTT
clone size: -; D gene: -; V gene: TRBV30; CDR3 length: 13; J gene: TRBJ1-3; CDR3 protein: CAWSVAVGNTIYF; CDR3 DNA: TGTGCCTGGAGTGTCGCAGTGGGAAACACCATATATTTT
clone size: -; D gene: TRBD2; V gene: TRBV2; CDR3 length: 16; J gene: TRBJ2-2; CDR3 protein: CASSSSGPANTGELFF; CDR3 DNA: TGTGCCAGCAGCTCTAGCGGACCTGCGAACACCGGGGAGCTGTTTTTT
clone size: once; D gene: TRBD2; V gene: TRBV28; CDR3 length: 13; J gene: TRBJ2-3; CDR3 protein: CAWEGTNTDTQYF; CDR3 DNA: TGCGCTTGGGAGGGTACGAACACAGATACGCAGTATTTT
clone size: -; D gene: -; V gene: TRBV10-3; CDR3 length: 14; J gene: TRBJ1-3; CDR3 protein: CAISVSSTGNTIYF; CDR3 DNA: TGTGCCATCAGTGTGTCGTCCACCGGGAACACCATATATTTT
clone size: -; D gene: -; V gene: TRBV10-3; CDR3 length: 13; J gene: TRBJ1-1; CDR3 protein: CAIMGRGNTEAFF; CDR3 DNA: TGTGCCATCATGGGCAGGGGAAACACTGAAGCTTTCTTT
clone size: -; D gene: -; V gene: TRBV7-9; CDR3 length: 12; J gene: TRBJ1-2; CDR3 protein: CASSSTEYGYTF; CDR3 DNA: TGTGCCAGCAGCTCTACAGAATATGGCTACACCTTC
clone size: -; D gene: TRBD2; V gene: TRBV5-1; CDR3 length: 15; J gene: TRBJ2-5; CDR3 protein: CASNQRGASGETQYF; CDR3 DNA: TGCGCCAGCAACCAGCGGGGGGCGTCTGGGGAGACCCAGTACTTC
clone size: -; D gene: -; V gene: TRBV6-5; CDR3 length: 16; J gene: TRBJ1-1; CDR3 protein: CASSYPRQEGGTEAFF; CDR3 DNA: TGTGCCAGCAGTTACCCCAGACAGGAAGGGGGCACTGAAGCTTTCTTT
clone size: -; D gene: TRBD1; V gene: TRBV7-3; CDR3 length: 14; J gene: TRBJ1-2; CDR3 protein: CASSPGTGKTGYTF; CDR3 DNA: TGTGCCAGCAGCCCGGGGACAGGGAAGACGGGCTACACCTTC
clone size: -; D gene: TRBD1; V gene: TRBV11-1; CDR3 length: 14; J gene: TRBJ1-6; CDR3 protein: CASSRGQTNSPLHF; CDR3 DNA: TGTGCCAGCAGCCGGGGACAGACTAATTCACCCCTCCACTTT
clone size: -; D gene: -; V gene: TRBV2; CDR3 length: 14; J gene: TRBJ1-1; CDR3 protein: CASSEEGRSTEAFF; CDR3 DNA: TGTGCCAGCAGTGAGGAGGGTAGGAGCACTGAAGCTTTCTTT
clone size: -; D gene: TRBD2; V gene: TRBV7-9; CDR3 length: 15; J gene: TRBJ2-1; CDR3 protein: CASGSPGLATNEQFF; CDR3 DNA: TGTGCCAGCGGTTCACCGGGACTAGCCACCAATGAGCAGTTCTTC
clone size: -; D gene: -; V gene: TRBV11-2; CDR3 length: 13; J gene: TRBJ2-1; CDR3 protein: CASSLDYPNEQFF; CDR3 DNA: TGTGCCAGCAGCTTAGATTATCCCAATGAGCAGTTCTTC
clone size: -; D gene: -; V gene: TRBV27; CDR3 length: 13; J gene: TRBJ1-6; CDR3 protein: CASSFSYNSPLHF; CDR3 DNA: TGTGCCAGCAGTTTCAGCTATAATTCACCCCTCCACTTT
clone size: -; D gene: TRBD1; V gene: TRBV6-4; CDR3 length: 14; J gene: TRBJ2-2; CDR3 protein: CASRGQGEAGELFF; CDR3 DNA: TGTGCCAGCAGAGGACAGGGGGAGGCCGGGGAGCTGTTTTTT
clone size: -; D gene: TRBD1; V gene: TRBV5-4; CDR3 length: 15; J gene: TRBJ1-2; CDR3 protein: CASSLRAGGNYGYTF; CDR3 DNA: TGTGCCAGCAGCTTGAGGGCAGGGGGTAACTATGGCTACACCTTC
clone size: -; D gene: TRBD2; V gene: TRBV19; CDR3 length: 17; J gene: TRBJ2-1; CDR3 protein: CASSKSGGGTRDNEQFF; CDR3 DNA: TGTGCCAGTAGTAAAAGTGGCGGGGGAACCCGGGACAATGAGCAGTTCTTC
clone size: -; D gene: -; V gene: TRBV15; CDR3 length: 15; J gene: TRBJ2-2; CDR3 protein: CATSRDLQGLRELFF; CDR3 DNA: TGTGCCACCAGCAGAGACCTGCAGGGCCTCAGGGAGCTGTTTTTT
clone size: -; D gene: -; V gene: TRBV11-1; CDR3 length: 16; J gene: TRBJ2-5; CDR3 protein: CASSLIIRQGGETQYF; CDR3 DNA: TGTGCCAGCAGCTTAATTATACGACAGGGAGGAGAGACCCAGTACTTC
clone size: once; D gene: -; V gene: TRBV9; CDR3 length: 15; J gene: TRBJ1-3; CDR3 protein: CASSVVAGAGNTIYF; CDR3 DNA: TGTGCCAGCAGCGTAGTTGCAGGGGCTGGAAACACCATATATTTT
clone size: -; D gene: -; V gene: TRBV7-7; CDR3 length: 14; J gene: TRBJ2-5; CDR3 protein: CASSLAETEETQYF; CDR3 DNA: TGTGCCAGCAGCTTAGCAGAGACAGAAGAGACCCAGTACTTC
clone size: -; D gene: -; V gene: TRBV5-4; CDR3 length: 15; J gene: TRBJ1-6; CDR3 protein: CASSFSGQLNSPLHF; CDR3 DNA: TGTGCCAGCAGCTTTAGCGGCCAGCTCAATTCACCCCTCCACTTT
clone size: once; D gene: -; V gene: TRBV18; CDR3 length: 15; J gene: TRBJ1-6; CDR3 protein: CASSPSQLDNSPLHF; CDR3 DNA: TGTGCCAGCTCACCGTCACAGCTCGATAATTCACCCCTCCACTTT
clone size: -; D gene: -; V gene: TRBV6-1; CDR3 length: 12; J gene: TRBJ1-2; CDR3 protein: CASSERVYGYTF; CDR3 DNA: TGTGCCAGCAGTGAACGGGTCTATGGCTACACCTTC
clone size: -; D gene: TRBD1; V gene: TRBV30; CDR3 length: 16; J gene: TRBJ2-4; CDR3 protein: CAWTQNRGLAKNIQYF; CDR3 DNA: TGTGCCTGGACGCAAAACAGGGGGCTAGCCAAAAACATTCAGTACTTC
clone size: -; D gene: TRBD1; V gene: TRBV9; CDR3 length: 13; J gene: TRBJ1-2; CDR3 protein: CASSSTGRDGYTF; CDR3 DNA: TGTGCCAGCAGCTCGACAGGGCGAGACGGCTACACCTTC
clone size: -; D gene: TRBD1; V gene: TRBV28; CDR3 length: 15; J gene: TRBJ2-7; CDR3 protein: CASSMTGGRSYEQYF; CDR3 DNA: TGTGCCAGCAGCATGACAGGGGGCCGTTCCTACGAGCAGTACTTC
clone size: -; D gene: -; V gene: TRBV27; CDR3 length: 15; J gene: TRBJ1-5; CDR3 protein: CASSFRTPINQPQHF; CDR3 DNA: TGTGCCAGCAGTTTCAGGACACCGATCAATCAGCCCCAGCATTTT
clone size: -; D gene: -; V gene: TRBV10-3; CDR3 length: 13; J gene: TRBJ2-7; CDR3 protein: CAISLGQTYEQYF; CDR3 DNA: TGTGCCATCAGTCTCGGACAGACCTACGAGCAGTACTTC
clone size: -; D gene: -; V gene: TRBV7-9; CDR3 length: 14; J gene: TRBJ1-3; CDR3 protein: CASSLDSSGNTIYF; CDR3 DNA: TGTGCCAGCAGCTTAGACAGCTCTGGAAACACCATATATTTT
clone size: -; D gene: -; V gene: TRBV6-5; CDR3 length: 13; J gene: TRBJ1-5; CDR3 protein: CASSKTGNQPQHF; CDR3 DNA: TGTGCCAGCAGCAAAACAGGGAATCAGCCCCAGCATTTT
clone size: -; D gene: TRBD1; V gene: TRBV6-1; CDR3 length: 14; J gene: TRBJ1-1; CDR3 protein: CASRKTGTNTEAFF; CDR3 DNA: TGTGCCAGCCGAAAGACAGGGACGAACACTGAAGCTTTCTTT
clone size: -; D gene: -; V gene: TRBV5-4; CDR3 length: 14; J gene: TRBJ1-1; CDR3 protein: CASRFPGRNTEAFF; CDR3 DNA: TGTGCCAGCAGATTCCCGGGGAGGAACACTGAGGCTTTCTTT